The subject of this entry is one T cell receptor beta chain. The source of the sample is a study of shared T cell receptors in the human thymus. The method was immunoSEQ multiplex PCR; TCRdb's version includes in-frame clones alone and lacks a portion of them. The table has under 700,000 clones, 75% to 85% seen once. The CDR3 contains 16 residues. The junction had 10 bases not matched to a gene; V was cut back by 0 bases and J by 5 bases. CDR1 MNHEY and CDR2 SVGAGI come from the germline V gene. This same sample was also taken into another study, of human thymus T cells.

V and J are TRBV6-5 and TRBJ2-7; TRBD2 agrees at 7 bases. Sequencing was performed on thymocytes. The sequence came from a boy younger than two with a congenital heart defect. For the CDR3, the DNA is TGTGCCAGCAGTTACTCTTCGCGGGGAGGGCGGAACGAGCAGTACTTC. This codes for CASSYSSRGGRNEQYF.